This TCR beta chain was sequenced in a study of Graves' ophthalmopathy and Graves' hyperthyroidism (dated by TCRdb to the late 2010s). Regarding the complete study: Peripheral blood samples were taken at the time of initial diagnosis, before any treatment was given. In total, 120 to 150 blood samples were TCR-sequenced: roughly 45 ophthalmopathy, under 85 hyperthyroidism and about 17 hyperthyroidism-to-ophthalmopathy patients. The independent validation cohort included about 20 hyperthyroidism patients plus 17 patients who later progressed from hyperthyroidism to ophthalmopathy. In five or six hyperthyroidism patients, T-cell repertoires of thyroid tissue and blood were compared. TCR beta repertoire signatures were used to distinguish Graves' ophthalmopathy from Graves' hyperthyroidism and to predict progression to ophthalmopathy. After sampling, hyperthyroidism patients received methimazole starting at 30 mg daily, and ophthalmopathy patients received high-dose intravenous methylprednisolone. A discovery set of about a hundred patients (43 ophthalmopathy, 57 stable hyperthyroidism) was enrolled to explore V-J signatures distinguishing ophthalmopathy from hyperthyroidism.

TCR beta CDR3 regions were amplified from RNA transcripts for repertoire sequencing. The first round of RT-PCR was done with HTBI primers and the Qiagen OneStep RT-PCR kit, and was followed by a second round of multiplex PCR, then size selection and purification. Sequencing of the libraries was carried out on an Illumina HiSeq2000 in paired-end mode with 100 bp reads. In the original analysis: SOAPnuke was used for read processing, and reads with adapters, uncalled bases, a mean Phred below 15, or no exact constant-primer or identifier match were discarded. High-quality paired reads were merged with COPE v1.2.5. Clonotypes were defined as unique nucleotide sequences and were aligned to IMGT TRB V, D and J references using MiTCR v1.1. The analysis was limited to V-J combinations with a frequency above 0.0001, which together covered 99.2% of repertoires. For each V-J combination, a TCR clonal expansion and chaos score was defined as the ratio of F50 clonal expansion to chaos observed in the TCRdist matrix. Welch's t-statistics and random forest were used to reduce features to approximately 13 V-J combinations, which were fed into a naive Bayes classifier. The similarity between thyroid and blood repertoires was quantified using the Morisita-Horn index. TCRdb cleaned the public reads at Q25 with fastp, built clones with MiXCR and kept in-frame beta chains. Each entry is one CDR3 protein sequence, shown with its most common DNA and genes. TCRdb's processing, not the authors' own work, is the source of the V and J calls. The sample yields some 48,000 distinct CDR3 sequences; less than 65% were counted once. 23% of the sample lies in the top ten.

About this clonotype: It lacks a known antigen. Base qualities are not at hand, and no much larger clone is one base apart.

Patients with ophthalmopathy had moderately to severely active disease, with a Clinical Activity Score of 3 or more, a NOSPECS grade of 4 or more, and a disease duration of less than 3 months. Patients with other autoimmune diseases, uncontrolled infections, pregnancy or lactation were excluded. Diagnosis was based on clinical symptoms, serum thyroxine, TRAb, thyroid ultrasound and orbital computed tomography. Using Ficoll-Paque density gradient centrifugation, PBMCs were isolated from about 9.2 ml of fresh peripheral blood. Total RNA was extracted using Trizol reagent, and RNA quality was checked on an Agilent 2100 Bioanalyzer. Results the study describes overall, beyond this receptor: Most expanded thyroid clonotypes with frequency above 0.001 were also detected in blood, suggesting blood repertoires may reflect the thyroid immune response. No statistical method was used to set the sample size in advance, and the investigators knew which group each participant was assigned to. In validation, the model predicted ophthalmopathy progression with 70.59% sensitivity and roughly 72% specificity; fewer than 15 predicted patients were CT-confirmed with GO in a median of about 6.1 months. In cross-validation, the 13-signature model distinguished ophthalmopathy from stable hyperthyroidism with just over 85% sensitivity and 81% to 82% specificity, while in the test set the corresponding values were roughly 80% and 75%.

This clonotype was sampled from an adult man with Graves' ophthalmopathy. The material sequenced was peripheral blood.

The nucleotide sequence is given as TGTGCCAGCAGCTCCGGGCCAGCAGGGGCGCTCGGTGAGCAGTTCTTC. Its translation is CASSSGPAGALGEQFF. The rearrangement joined TRBV7-3 to TRBJ2-1, and the D gene may be TRBD1, 6 bases matching. The CDR3 runs 16 amino acids, cysteine and phenylalanine included. The sequence is cut down to CDR3 DNA, 48 bases in frame from base 1. The junction shows trimming of 4 bases on V and 9 bases on J, plus 22 bases between the germline ends. The CDR1 and CDR2 encoded by the germline V gene are SGHTA and FQGTGA.